Below, one T cell receptor (beta chain) is given with its context. Antigen unknown. This entry is derived from a study of early T cells in non-severe SARS-CoV-2 infection. Whole-study context: Sequencing targeted bulk RNA from unsorted whole blood, leaving chains unpaired.

V lost 9 bases, J lost 4 bases, and 18 bases lay in between. This CDR3 has 14 amino acids. Points from the study as a whole: VDJdb matching, biased toward anti-spike CD8 responses, missed private and CD4 specificities.

Unique molecular identifiers were added to individual cDNA molecules. TCRdb called the 5' RACE reads again in MiXCR, with one record for every CDR3 protein. The sample includes 80,000 or so distinct CDR3 sequences, roughly 12% of them seen just once. The V call is TRBV12-3 or TRBV12-4, the J call TRBJ1-1; possible D gene TRBD1, 5 bases. The sequenced sample was whole blood, obtained at baseline. This sequence was found in an adult who was a healthcare worker with PCR-confirmed SARS-CoV-2 infection or an uninfected control (not recorded which). The CDR3 nucleotides read TGTGCCAGTACCACCACCAGGGTGAGCACTGAAGCTTTCTTT. The encoded protein is CASTTTRVSTEAFF.